The clone carrying this TCR beta chain was counted between two and nine times. Antigen specificity is unknown. The data originate from a study of T-cell memory formation after mild COVID-19. V was clipped by 3 bases and J by 7 bases, with 7 bases between them. Germline V lookup: CDR1 MNHEY, CDR2 SVGEGT. The CDR3 contains 12 residues. A single record per CDR3 protein comes from TCRdb applying MiXCR to the 5' RACE reads. Of around 250,000 distinct CDR3 sequences detected, roughly 16% appear once; the ten largest clones hold 20% to 25%. Study observations and caveats: The pre-infection memory compartment contained some responding clones, suggesting cross-reactive memory joined. Mainly in CM and EM were contracting CD4+ clones; CD8+ were in EMRA. SARS-CoV-2 specificity of second-wave clones peaking day 37 was unconfirmed.

The rearrangement uses TRBV6-2 or TRBV6-3 and TRBJ2-1; D gene unclear. The specimen sequenced was PBMCs or a T cell subset sorted from them (not recorded which). The source of this sequence is a man aged 18 to 30 who had mild COVID-19 (a few samples of this study predate the infection). Cell type and time point are not known. The CDR3 nucleotides read TGTGCCAGCAGTTATAATTGGAATGAGCAGTTCTTC. It specifies CASSYNWNEQFF.